This T cell receptor beta chain was obtained from a study of blood T cell repertoires in COVID-19. Background on the study: Whether acute or convalescent, the COVID-19 samples came from the United States, Italy and Spain.

Unmatched junction bases numbered 9, after V lost 8 bases and J lost 6 bases. Germline V CDR1 and CDR2: MNHNS, SASEGT. The CDR3 extends over 14 amino acids. Generated by immunoSEQ multiplex PCR, the TCRdb table keeps only in-frame clones and is missing some. The table shows more than 150,000 clones, with approximately 86% occurring only once. This receptor was obtained from a man in his 60s with COVID-19, enrolled during active disease. The chain carries TRBV6-1 and TRBJ1-1; 10 bases are a match to TRBD1. The sample comprised peripheral blood. Here the CDR3 reads CASYDRGRISEAFF. In DNA, the CDR3 is TGTGCCAGCTATGACAGGGGGCGCATATCTGAAGCTTTCTTT.